A single sample gave rise to the 26 T cell receptor beta chains below, sequenced in a study of human T cells and chemical hapten exposure. As to time point: patch test 3, about 24 weeks after DPC sensitization. As to treatment: therapeutic diphenylcyclopropenone sensitization with weekly scalp DPC. TCRdb called the RACE reads again in MiXCR, with one record for every CDR3 protein. The table lists 60,000 to 65,000 distinct CDR3 sequences, approximately 10% of them singletons. Material: whole blood, obtained in connection with sensitization to the hapten diphenylcyclopropenone (DPC). Every receptor here comes from a woman in her twenties or thirties with alopecia areata. Some clones in this sample may be carry-over from other donors' samples.

This clonotype has at least ten counts. The chain has TRBV11-3 and TRBJ2-7; perhaps TRBD1 as D (6 bases). This CDR3 spans 13 amino acids. The V and J ends lost 5 bases and 5 bases respectively, with 13 bases between them. Germline V gene sequence: CDR1 SGHNT, CDR2 YENEEA. CDR3 DNA: TGTGCCAGCAGCCGGGACAACTATCACGAGCAGTACTTC. This translates into CASSRDNYHEQYF.

This clonotype was found a few times. The V call is TRBV5-5, the J call TRBJ1-6, with unresolved D. V was clipped by 2 bases and J by 10 bases, with 10 bases between them. CDR1 and CDR2 from the germline V gene are SGHKS and YYEKEE (reference sequence). This CDR3 has 13 residues. CDR3 nucleotides: TGTGCCAGCAGCTTAATACCCCACTCACCCCTCCACTTT. Translation: CASSLIPHSPLHF.

This clonotype has a count of ten or more. The chain couples TRBV10-3 to TRBJ2-3; TRBD2 matches 10 bases. CDR3 length: 14 residues. The germline V gene has CDR1 ENHRY and CDR2 SYGVKD. V lost 6 bases to trimming and J lost 6 bases; unmatched junction nucleotides: 6. In DNA, the CDR3 is TGTGCCATCAGAGCGGGGGGGCCGAGGGATACGCAGTATTTT. It yields the protein CAIRAGGPRDTQYF.

This chain uses TRBV28 with TRBJ2-7; 7 nucleotides align to TRBD1. V dropped 6 bases and J dropped 2; count of bases not matched to a gene: 7. The CDR3 length is 14 residues. Per the germline V gene, CDR1 is MDHEN and CDR2 is SYDVKM. The CDR3 spells CASRTGTYTYEQYF. DNA of the CDR3: TGTGCCAGCAGGACAGGGACATATACCTACGAGCAGTACTTC.

The J gene is TRBJ2-4, the V gene TRBV7-8; perhaps TRBD1 as D (5 bases). V was trimmed by 4 bases and J by 0 bases, leaving 13 bases between them. Germline CDR1 and CDR2: SGHVS and FQNEAQ. The CDR3 totals 16 residues. DNA of the CDR3: TGTGCCAGCAGCTCAGCAGGGCCAGTAGCCAAAAACATTCAGTACTTC. Its protein is CASSSAGPVAKNIQYF.

In this sample, this clonotype turned up a few times. The chain is built from TRBV29-1 and TRBJ2-5, with 7 bases that match TRBD1. The V gene end was trimmed by 6 bases and the J gene end by 0 bases; junction bases not matched to a gene: 7. Germline V gene lookup returns CDR1 SQVTM and CDR2 ANQGSEA. The CDR3 has 14 residues. The CDR3 is CSVKVGQYQETQYF. DNA for the CDR3: TGCAGCGTCAAAGTGGGACAGTACCAAGAGACCCAGTACTTC. Full variable domain (remainder filled in from reference TRBV29-1 and TRBJ2-5): SAVISQKPSRDICQRGTSLTIQCQVDSQVTMMFWYRQQPGQSLTLIATANQGSEATYESGFVIDKFPISRPNLTFSTLTVSNMSPEDSSIYLCSVKVGQYQETQYFGPGTRLLVL.

The chain combines TRBV7-2 with TRBJ1-2; D call uncertain. From germline, CDR1 is SGHTA and CDR2 FQGNSA. CDR3 length equals 13 residues. V was shortened by 5 bases and J by 4 bases, with 11 bases between the two germline ends. CDR3 sequence: CASSLSWAYGYTF. Written as DNA, the CDR3 is TGTGCCAGCAGCCTTTCATGGGCCTATGGCTACACCTTC.

This clonotype has just one count. The CDR3 spells CASSPRASTDTQYF. CDR3 in DNA: TGTGCCAGCAGCCCAAGGGCTAGCACAGATACGCAGTATTTT. The rearrangement joins TRBV7-3 to TRBJ2-3, with D uncertain. Trimming shortened V by 5 bases and J by 0 bases, and 9 bases separated the two germline ends. The CDR3 is 14 amino acids. Germline values: CDR1 SGHTA, CDR2 FQGTGA.

There are a few counts of this clonotype. V usage is TRBV9 and J usage is TRBJ1-1; 7 bases are a match to TRBD1. V was clipped by 3 bases and J by 4 bases; unmatched bases: 3. There are 13 residues in the CDR3. Germline lookup yields CDR1 SGDLS and CDR2 YYNGEE. CDR3: CASSATGFTEAFF. The CDR3 nucleotides are TGTGCCAGCAGCGCGACAGGGTTCACTGAAGCTTTCTTT.

The V and J genes are TRBV27 and TRBJ2-2; 9 nucleotides line up with TRBD2. Germline V CDR1 and CDR2: MNHEY, SMNVEV (reference sequence). J was trimmed by 0 bases and V by 1 base; bases with no gene match: 6. The CDR3 contains 18 residues. CDR3 coding DNA: TGTGCCAGCAGTTTATTTTCCGCGGGGGGGCCGAACACCGGGGAGCTGTTTTTT. Protein: CASSLFSAGGPNTGELFF.

The chain joins TRBV28 to TRBJ1-6, with a possible D match to TRBD1 (5 bases). V lost 3 bases, J lost 10 bases, and 22 bases lay in between. Germline V gene data show CDR1 as MDHEN and CDR2 as SYDVKM. The CDR3 sequence is 17 residues long. CDR3 protein: CASSFRQTRRWGSPLHF. The DNA for the CDR3 is TGTGCCAGCAGTTTTCGGCAGACTCGCCGGTGGGGGTCACCCCTCCACTTT.

This clonotype has a handful of counts. The CDR3 region has the DNA TGTGCCAGCAGTACTCCCGCGGCCGGGGGAGAGACCCAGTACTTC. Translated: CASSTPAAGGETQYF. The chain combines TRBV12-3 or TRBV12-4 with TRBJ2-5; TRBD2 is a possible D gene (6 bases). V lost 5 bases and J lost 4, with 17 bases in between. The length of the CDR3 is 15 residues.

This clonotype came up many times. J is TRBJ2-1 and V is TRBV11-3; the D is unclear. The V end was cut by 2 bases, the J end by 7 bases, with 9 bases between. This CDR3 spans 13 amino acids. The germline CDR1 and CDR2 sequences are SGHNT and YENEEA. The CDR3 DNA reads TGTGCCAGCAGCTTATTCGGCGATAATGAGCAGTTCTTC. This gives the protein CASSLFGDNEQFF.

The rearrangement uses TRBV7-6 and TRBJ2-2; D call uncertain. Germline V CDR1 and CDR2: SGHVS, FNYEAQ. The V gene lost 1 base and the J gene lost 1 base, with 13 bases spanning the gap. CDR3 size: 17 residues. CDR3: CASSLVGLGGNTGELFF. The CDR3, as DNA: TGTGCCAGCAGCTTAGTGGGTCTTGGCGGGAACACCGGGGAGCTGTTTTTT.

The genes are TRBV28 and TRBJ1-2; 10 positions match TRBD1. This CDR3 is 15 amino acids long. V lost 5 bases, J lost 3 bases, and 6 bases stayed unmatched. Per the germline V gene, CDR1 is MDHEN and CDR2 is SYDVKM. For the CDR3, the DNA is TGTGCCAGCAGTCGGCGGGACAGGGGAGACTATGGCTACACCTTC. It yields the protein CASSRRDRGDYGYTF.

The J gene is TRBJ2-7, the V gene TRBV18; TRBD2 agrees at 7 bases. Looked up from germline, CDR1 is KGHSH and CDR2 is LQKENI. This CDR3 is built from 14 residues. The V and J ends lost 5 bases and 0 bases, in that order; junction bases with no gene match: 4. CDR3 sequence: CASSSAGDSYEQYF. The CDR3 nucleotides are TGTGCCAGCTCATCTGCGGGGGACTCCTACGAGCAGTACTTC.

The chain is built from TRBV20-1 and TRBJ2-1, with 9 nucleotides matching TRBD2. In germline, CDR1 is DFQATT, CDR2 SNEGSKA (reference sequence). V trimming: 0 bases; J trimming: 8 bases; junction bases outside the gene matches: 14. The CDR3 contains 17 residues. CDR3 in amino acids: CSARDFSLGLAMYEQFF. In DNA, the CDR3 is TGCAGTGCTAGAGATTTTAGTTTGGGACTAGCTATGTATGAGCAGTTCTTC.

V is TRBV2 and J is TRBJ2-1, with 10 positions matching TRBD2. J lost 0 bases, V lost 7 bases, and 3 bases had no gene match. Germline V gene lookup returns CDR1 SNHLY and CDR2 FYNNEI. This CDR3 has 15 amino acids. The CDR3, as DNA: TGTGCCAGCAAAGCTAGCGGGAGCTCCTACAATGAGCAGTTCTTC. It specifies CASKASGSSYNEQFF.

V is TRBV7-9 and J is TRBJ1-1; D is possibly TRBD1 (6 bases). The germline gives CDR1 SEHNR, CDR2 FQNEAQ (reference sequence). This CDR3 is built from 16 residues. V shed 1 base and J shed 3 bases, with 15 bases lying between them. The CDR3, as DNA: TGTGCCAGCAGCTTAGACACTCAGGGGTACGACACTGAAGCTTTCTTT. It codes for CASSLDTQGYDTEAFF.

CDR3 amino acids: CASCRVAGDSYEQYF. Here the CDR3 DNA reads TGTGCCAGCTGCCGGGTAGCGGGGGACTCCTACGAGCAGTACTTC. The chain joins TRBV3-1 to TRBJ2-7; 9 bases agree with TRBD2. The CDR3 length is 15 residues. Germline CDR1 reads LGHDT; CDR2 reads YNNKEL (reference sequence). The junction had 8 bases not matched to a gene; V was cut back by 8 bases and J by 0 bases.

This clonotype occurred a few times. The chain carries TRBV29-1 and TRBJ2-7, with 7 bases fitting TRBD1. CDR1 SQVTM and CDR2 ANQGSEA come from the germline V gene. The CDR3 extends over 13 amino acids. J gave up 3 bases and V 1 base, and 3 bases lay outside the gene matches. CDR3 bases: TGCAGCGTTGAAGGGGCAGGGGGCTACGAGCAGTACTTC. As protein: CSVEGAGGYEQYF.

The V call is TRBV6-2 or TRBV6-3, the J call TRBJ2-1, with TRBD2 matching 11 bases. CDR3 length equals 17 residues. Germline V gene lookup returns CDR1 MNHEY and CDR2 SVGEGT. The ends lost 5 bases at V and 4 bases at J; junction bases unmatched: 10. CDR3: CASSDLASGRIYNEQFF. The CDR3 DNA follows: TGTGCCAGCAGTGACTTGGCTAGCGGGAGGATTTACAATGAGCAGTTCTTC.

This clonotype has ten or more counts. The chain recombines TRBV12-3 or TRBV12-4 with TRBJ1-2, with 7 positions matching TRBD1. V trimming: 10 bases; J trimming: 2 bases; junction bases outside the gene matches: 4. The CDR3 has 12 amino acids. The CDR3 spells CATLQGNYGYTF. CDR3 in DNA: TGTGCCACCTTACAGGGGAACTATGGCTACACCTTC.

The chain carries TRBV27 and TRBJ2-5; D gene ambiguous. CDR1 is MNHEY and CDR2 is SMNVEV in the germline V gene (reference sequence). The CDR3 length is 15 residues. Trimming left V 2 bases short and J 2 bases short, with 12 bases between. CDR3 loop: CASSLIPLGQETQYF. The CDR3 DNA sequence: TGTGCCAGCAGTTTAATTCCCCTCGGGCAAGAGACCCAGTACTTC.

This clonotype was recorded at least ten times. V usage is TRBV7-9 and J usage is TRBJ1-1; D is undetermined. Trimming cost V 0 bases and J 1 base, with 6 bases left between them. Germline V gene sequence: CDR1 SEHNR, CDR2 FQNEAQ (reference sequence). This CDR3 is 14 amino acids long. CDR3 amino acids: CASSLAATNTEAFF. The CDR3 region has the DNA TGTGCCAGCAGCTTAGCCGCAACGAACACTGAAGCTTTCTTT.

This clonotype was observed at least ten times. The rearrangement uses TRBV3-1 and TRBJ2-3; D uncertain. Trimming stripped 4 bases from V and 2 bases from J, with 4 bases between. The CDR3 loop spans 12 amino acids. Germline V gene data show CDR1 as LGHDT and CDR2 as YNNKEL (reference sequence). The chain's CDR3 is CASSLHTDTQYF. The CDR3, as DNA: TGTGCCAGCAGCCTCCACACAGATACGCAGTATTTT.